The clone carrying this T cell receptor (beta chain) was seen only once. The antigen remains undetermined. Each TCR beta cDNA library carried unique molecular identifiers. TCRdb ran MiXCR on the PCR reads and lists one entry per CDR3 protein. This repertoire shows approximately 350,000 distinct CDR3 sequences, about a third found once; its top ten account for 13%. The sample originates from a study of post-analysis software for immune sequencing data. Study-level results: Controls had lower frequencies than patients of 4 or 5 TRBV segments, which included TRBV5-6, TRBV5-1 and TRBV20-1. F-measure co-clustering was strong for batch-matched samples.

The length of the CDR3 is 12 residues. The V end lost 4 bases, the J end lost 8 bases, and 8 bases lay between the germline ends. Looked up from germline, CDR1 is SGHNT and CDR2 is YENEEA. The sample was blood. This sequence joins TRBV11-3 and TRBJ2-2; D is unclear. The source of this sequence is a girl aged 10-17 years with multiple sclerosis. CDR3 in DNA: TGTGCCAGCAGCTCCTTGCAGGGGGAGCTGTTTTTT. This gives the protein CASSSLQGELFF.